This TCR beta chain came from a study of cytomegalovirus exposure and HLA in healthy donors. From germline, CDR1 is LNHNV and CDR2 YYDKDF (reference sequence). The CDR3 length is 16 residues. The germline V and J ends were trimmed by 0 bases and 2 bases, with 10 bases remaining between them. Profiled with immunoSEQ multiplex PCR; TCRdb holds only in-frame clones, not every one. There are roughly 120,000 clones in the sample; about 82% occur only once, and around 5% lies in the top ten. The rearrangement links TRBV15 to TRBJ2-2; D may be TRBD1 (5 bases). This receptor was obtained from a man aged 18 to 35 in good health and CMV-seronegative. Input material: PBMCs. Here the CDR3 reads CATSREAGKNTGELFF. In DNA, the CDR3 is TGTGCCACCAGCAGAGAGGCAGGGAAAAACACCGGGGAGCTGTTTTTT.